The 15 T cell receptor beta chains reported below all come from one sample, sequenced in a study of blood T cell repertoires in COVID-19. The protocol was immunoSEQ multiplex PCR, while the TCRdb copy is restricted to in-frame clones and leaves out a portion. The sample lists roughly 200,000 clones; over 80% were seen once. The sequencing sample was made of peripheral blood. Every receptor here comes from a woman between 40 and 50 years old with COVID-19, enrolled during active disease.

This chain links TRBV7-6 with TRBJ2-7; TRBD2 agrees at 13 bases. The CDR3 consists of 16 residues. The junction had 7 bases not matched to a gene; V was cut back by 4 bases and J by 4 bases. Germline CDR1 reads SGHVS; CDR2 reads FNYEAQ. This CDR3 is CASSSQTSGGRYEQYF. In DNA form, the CDR3 reads TGTGCCAGCAGCTCCCAGACTAGCGGGGGGAGATACGAGCAGTACTTC.

V and J are TRBV12-5 and TRBJ2-1; 7 nucleotides agree with TRBD2. The CDR3 is made up of 15 amino acids. Germline loops: CDR1 LGHNT, CDR2 FRNRAP. Unmatched junction bases numbered 11, after V lost 6 bases and J lost 6 bases. CDR3 coding DNA: TGTGCTAGTGGACCCGGGGAGGGATGGGGCAATGAGCAGTTCTTC. This translates into CASGPGEGWGNEQFF.

J is TRBJ2-6 and V is TRBV20-1, with unresolved D. CDR1 is DFQATT and CDR2 is SNEGSKA in the germline V gene (reference sequence). The CDR3 has 15 amino acids. V dropped 3 bases and J dropped 0 bases, with 9 bases sitting between them. Here the CDR3 reads CSASRQFSGANVLTF. The CDR3 region has the DNA TGCAGTGCTAGTCGACAATTCTCTGGGGCCAACGTCCTGACTTTC.

This chain uses TRBV6-5 with TRBJ2-1; possible D gene TRBD1, 6 bases. The V gene's germline CDR1 is MNHEY and CDR2 SVGAGI. This CDR3 has 15 amino acids. Trimming shortened V by 4 bases and J by 10 bases, and 20 bases separated the two germline ends. The CDR3 sequence is CASSSTGTPRHEQFF. As DNA, the CDR3 is TGTGCCAGCAGTTCTACAGGGACCCCCCGACACGAGCAGTTCTTC.

V usage is TRBV3-1 (or the pseudogene TRBV3-2) and J usage is TRBJ1-5, with D possibly being TRBD1 (5 bases). The CDR3 totals 14 residues. The ends were cut back, 4 bases at V and 0 bases at J, with 7 bases in the middle. The germline V gene encodes CDR1 LGHDT and CDR2 YNNKEL (reference sequence). The CDR3 coding sequence is TGTGCCAGCAGCCCGGGACTTAGCAATCAGCCCCAGCATTTT. Protein product: CASSPGLSNQPQHF.

The rearrangement joins TRBV28 to TRBJ1-2; TRBD1 matches at 7 bases. J gave up 5 bases and V 8 bases, and 8 bases lay outside the gene matches. This CDR3 comprises 13 residues. The germline gives CDR1 MDHEN, CDR2 SYDVKM. CDR3 amino acids: CASGGEGAYGYTF. CDR3 nucleotide sequence: TGTGCCAGCGGAGGAGAGGGGGCGTATGGCTACACCTTC.

The chain is built from TRBV7-2 and TRBJ2-5, with 8 bases aligning to TRBD1. This CDR3 is built from 16 residues. Germline V gene sequence: CDR1 SGHTA, CDR2 FQGNSA. V lost 5 bases, J lost 2 bases, and 10 bases stayed unmatched. The CDR3: CASSQGAGHLQETQYF. The CDR3 DNA sequence: TGTGCCAGCAGCCAGGGGGCCGGACATTTACAAGAGACCCAGTACTTC.

The chain carries TRBV6-4 and TRBJ1-6; TRBD1 might be the D (6 bases). The CDR3 is 15 amino acids. CDR1 and CDR2 from the germline V gene are MRHNA and SNTAGT. V lost 5 bases and J 5 bases, leaving 13 bases between the germline ends. As DNA, the CDR3 is TGTGCCAGCAGTATTAAAGGGGGGGATAATTCACCCCTCCACTTT. Translated, it gives CASSIKGGDNSPLHF.

This clone was counted once. V usage is TRBV29-1 and J usage is TRBJ2-7; a possible D gene is TRBD1 (6 bases). V lost 7 bases and J 4 bases, leaving 14 bases between the germline ends. CDR3 length: 12 residues. The germline V gene has CDR1 SQVTM and CDR2 ANQGSEA. The CDR3 DNA reads TGCAGCGCCCTAATACAGGGTTACGAGCAGTACTTC. Translating gives CSALIQGYEQYF.

This clone was seen once. The chain combines TRBV3-1 (or the pseudogene TRBV3-2) with TRBJ2-1, with D possibly matching TRBD2 (6 bases). V lost 5 bases to trimming and J lost 8 bases, with 19 bases between them. CDR3 length: 15 amino acids. Germline loops: CDR1 LGHDT, CDR2 YNNKEL (reference sequence). The CDR3 reads CASSGGSSVYDEQFF. The CDR3 DNA reads as TGTGCCAGCAGCGGGGGGTCTTCGGTCTATGATGAGCAGTTCTTC.

The chain combines TRBV12-3 or TRBV12-4 with TRBJ1-4, with D uncertain. The V and J ends lost 1 base and 14 bases respectively, with 11 bases between them. The CDR3 sequence is 12 residues long. The CDR3 here is CASSLETSSLFF. DNA for the CDR3: TGTGCCAGCAGTTTAGAGACAAGTTCGCTGTTTTTT.

DNA for the CDR3: TGTGCCAGCTCACTCGTCTCCGGGACAGGGGGGATGAACACTGAAGCTTTCTTT. This sequence encodes CASSLVSGTGGMNTEAFF. V is TRBV18 and J is TRBJ1-1; 11 bases are a match to TRBD1. Germline V CDR1 and CDR2: KGHSH, LQKENI. With V trimmed by 4 bases and J by 0 bases, 10 bases remained unmatched. This CDR3 spans 18 amino acids.

This clone was recorded only once. This chain uses TRBV2 with TRBJ2-7; D not resolved. CDR1 is SNHLY and CDR2 is FYNNEI in the germline V gene. V was pared by 5 bases and J by 4 bases, with 6 bases between. This CDR3 has 11 amino acids. CDR3 sequence (DNA): TGTGCCAGCAGTCCCCGGTACGAGCAGTACTTC. This gives the protein CASSPRYEQYF.

This clone was counted a single time. The V and J genes are TRBV7-9 and TRBJ1-1; D might be TRBD1 (6 bases). Trimming stripped 1 base from V and 4 bases from J, with 13 bases between. Germline V gives CDR1 SEHNR, CDR2 FQNEAQ (reference sequence). CDR3 length: 15 residues. CDR3 sequence: CASSLGAGVSTEAFF. CDR3 sequence (DNA): TGTGCCAGCAGCTTAGGCGCAGGGGTGAGCACTGAAGCTTTCTTT.

This clone was detected ten times or more. The chain uses TRBV19 and TRBJ2-5; D unclear. V was pared by 3 bases and J by 3 bases, with 20 bases between. This CDR3 has 17 residues. Per germline, CDR1 LNHDA and CDR2 SQIVND (reference sequence). CDR3 loop: CASSIGEDFSYKETQYF. The DNA for the CDR3 is TGTGCCAGTAGTATCGGCGAAGACTTCTCCTACAAAGAGACCCAGTACTTC.